The sequence of this TCR beta chain was determined in a study of spatial heterogeneity in lung cancer. Study-level information: An average of more than ten raw reads was observed per unique TCR and UMI combination.

This clonotype was seen at least ten times. Its specificity is not known. Every TCR cDNA molecule bore its own unique molecular identifier. TCRdb re-derived calls from the 5' RACE reads in MiXCR, one entry per CDR3 protein. The sample comprises about 15,000 distinct CDR3 sequences, roughly 7.7% of which are singletons, and 33% rests with the top ten. Noted time point: sample taken at primary tumor resection. Frozen PBMC, nontumor lung or tumor provided whole RNA, which was sequenced unsorted. Samples were obtained from about 72 donors, all untreated early-stage non-small cell lung cancer patients. Study-wide findings and caveats: Circulating ubiquitous expanded tumor TCRs were observed more frequently at resection than at follow-up.

The receptor was isolated from a female donor with early-stage non-small cell lung cancer. This specimen was PBMCs, taken at surgery.

CDR3 DNA sequence: TGTGCCACCAACACTTTGACAGCCTTAAAGGATGAAGCTTTCTTT. Amino acid sequence: CATNTLTALKDEAFF. The chain recombines TRBV6-1 with TRBJ1-1; weak D call: TRBD1 (5 bases). This CDR3 region has 15 residues. The V end was cut by 10 bases, the J end by 7 bases, with 25 bases between. Germline CDR1 reads MNHNS; CDR2 reads SASEGT.